These T cell receptor beta chains were read from a single sample in a study of blood T cell repertoires in COVID-19. Produced via immunoSEQ multiplex PCR; TCRdb's table is partial and in-frame only. The sample contains over 85,000 clones, approximately 92% of which appear only once. Sequencing was done on a sample of peripheral blood. These TCRs come from a woman aged 50 to 60 with COVID-19, enrolled during active disease. Each CDR3 is given with its conserved first and last residue. The D gene is left open where the match is weak. Clone size is not always given. Where it is, it says once, few, many or a class for expanded clones.

-,TRBV11-2,-,15,TRBJ2-3,CASSLGRDSTDTQYF,TGTGCCAGCAGCTTAGGCAGGGATAGCACAGATACGCAGTATTTT
TRBD1,TRBV11-2,-,14,TRBJ2-5,CASSPQGLGETQYF,TGTGCCAGCAGCCCACAGGGGTTGGGAGAGACCCAGTACTTC
-,TRBV11-2,once,18,TRBJ2-1,CASSFDLTDLSSYNEQFF,TGTGCCAGCAGCTTCGACCTGACAGACCTAAGCTCCTACAATGAGCAGTTCTTC
TRBD2,TRBV5-4,-,16,TRBJ2-2,CASSLRLAGGTGELFF,TGTGCCAGCAGCTTGCGACTAGCGGGGGGTACCGGGGAGCTGTTTTTT
TRBD2,TRBV28,-,14,TRBJ2-5,CASSLRGGQETQYF,TGTGCCAGCAGTTTGCGGGGGGGGCAAGAGACCCAGTACTTC
TRBD2,TRBV24-1,-,20,TRBJ2-2,CATSEGRGGRLLVNTGELFF,TGTGCCACCAGTGAAGGCCGGGGGGGCCGTCTCCTGGTTAACACCGGGGAGCTGTTTTTT
-,TRBV6-1,-,15,TRBJ1-4,CASSEEIQMNEKLFF,TGTGCCAGCAGTGAAGAAATACAGATGAATGAAAAACTGTTTTTT
-,TRBV23-1,-,16,TRBJ2-7,CASSQGGGPSPYEQYF,TGCGCCAGCAGTCAAGGCGGGGGCCCTAGCCCCTACGAGCAGTACTTC
-,TRBV28,-,16,TRBJ1-5,CASTPGQGWSSQPQHF,TGTGCCAGCACCCCAGGGCAGGGATGGAGTAGTCAGCCCCAGCATTTT
-,TRBV3-1/TRBV3-2,-,16,TRBJ2-1,CASSQGPASGLNEQFF,TGTGCCAGCAGCCAAGGGCCAGCGTCTGGGTTGAATGAGCAGTTCTTC
-,TRBV6-5,-,15,TRBJ1-5,CASSGTGGPDQPQHF,TGTGCCAGCAGCGGGACGGGGGGTCCCGATCAGCCCCAGCATTTT
TRBD1,TRBV7-8,-,16,TRBJ2-2,CASSSEQGPRAGELFF,TGTGCCAGCAGCTCGGAACAGGGGCCTCGGGCCGGGGAGCTGTTTTTT
TRBD2,TRBV5-1,-,16,TRBJ2-2,CASSFKAGVNTGELFF,TGCGCCAGCAGCTTCAAGGCGGGGGTAAACACCGGGGAGCTGTTTTTT
-,TRBV6-6,-,12,TRBJ1-1,CASRRVGTEAFF,TGTGCCAGCAGACGCGTTGGCACTGAAGCTTTCTTT
-,TRBV19,-,16,TRBJ1-5,CASSMREAGLKEPQHF,TGTGCCAGTAGTATGAGGGAAGCGGGCCTGAAGGAGCCCCAGCATTTT
-,TRBV19,once,13,TRBJ2-5,CASSIQGYETQYF,TGTGCCAGTAGTATACAGGGTTATGAGACCCAGTACTTC
TRBD1,TRBV19,-,12,TRBJ1-1,CASSIGTGASFF,TGTGCCAGTAGTATCGGGACAGGGGCCTCTTTCTTT
-,TRBV14,-,14,TRBJ2-7,CASSQVSPTGKQYF,TGTGCCAGCAGCCAAGTTTCCCCCACAGGCAAGCAGTACTTC
TRBD1,TRBV3-1/TRBV3-2,-,15,TRBJ1-3,CASSADRGRGNTIYF,TGTGCCAGCAGTGCCGACAGGGGGCGCGGAAACACCATATATTTT
TRBD1,TRBV5-8,-,15,TRBJ1-2,CASTRALDRGGGYTF,TGTGCCAGCACCCGGGCCCTCGACAGGGGCGGAGGCTACACCTTC
-,TRBV28,once,14,TRBJ1-5,CASSLSVSNQPQHF,TGTGCCAGCAGTTTAAGCGTTAGCAATCAGCCCCAGCATTTT
-,TRBV12-5,few,15,TRBJ1-3,CASGLVPGTGNTIYF,TGTGCTAGTGGTTTGGTACCCGGGACTGGAAACACCATATATTTT
-,TRBV30,-,13,TRBJ1-1,CAWSAGESTEAFF,TGTGCCTGGAGTGCCGGGGAATCGACTGAAGCTTTCTTT
-,TRBV9,-,15,TRBJ1-3,CASSVGRTNGNTIYF,TGTGCCAGCAGCGTAGGTCGGACAAATGGAAACACCATATATTTT
-,TRBV13,-,15,TRBJ2-7,CASSLRSRHFWEQYF,TGTGCCAGCAGCTTAAGGTCTAGGCACTTCTGGGAGCAGTACTTC
-,TRBV12-5,once,15,TRBJ1-1,CASGLAIGHLSEAFF,TGTGCTAGTGGTTTGGCAATAGGACACCTTAGTGAAGCTTTCTTT
TRBD1,TRBV4-3,-,17,TRBJ2-2,CASSQDPRQGGAGELFF,TGCGCCAGCAGCCAAGATCCTCGACAGGGGGGGGCCGGGGAGCTGTTTTTT
TRBD1,TRBV27,-,15,TRBJ2-6,CASSRQGPGANVLTF,TGTGCCAGCAGTCGACAGGGTCCTGGGGCCAACGTCCTGACTTTC
TRBD1,TRBV9,-,19,TRBJ1-5,CASSVAQTRTGPGNQPQHF,TGTGCCAGCAGCGTAGCCCAAACTCGGACAGGGCCAGGGAATCAGCCCCAGCATTTT
-,TRBV9,-,14,TRBJ1-2,CASSVVRSGDGYTF,TGTGCCAGCAGCGTTGTCCGCTCGGGAGATGGCTACACCTTC
TRBD1,TRBV15,-,17,TRBJ1-6,CATSSKDRGVRNSPLHF,TGTGCCACCAGCAGCAAGGACAGGGGCGTCCGTAATTCACCCCTCCACTTT
-,TRBV6-5,few,13,TRBJ1-5,CASRAHSNQPQHF,TGTGCCAGCAGGGCCCATAGCAATCAGCCCCAGCATTTT
TRBD1,TRBV28,-,15,TRBJ2-5,CASSFGSTGEETQYF,TGTGCCAGCAGTTTCGGGTCGACAGGGGAAGAGACCCAGTACTTC
TRBD2,TRBV5-1,-,16,TRBJ2-5,CASSLDPAGGQETQYF,TGCGCCAGCAGCTTGGATCCAGCGGGGGGCCAAGAGACCCAGTACTTC
TRBD2,TRBV19,-,16,TRBJ2-3,CASSTRRGAVPDTQYF,TGTGCCAGTAGTACGAGGCGGGGGGCCGTCCCAGATACGCAGTATTTT
-,TRBV5-1,-,14,TRBJ2-7,CASSLGQGTHEQYF,TGCGCCAGCAGCTTAGGGCAGGGTACTCACGAGCAGTACTTC
TRBD1,TRBV5-1,once,14,TRBJ1-1,CASSSTGGDTEAFF,TGCGCCAGCAGCTCGACAGGGGGAGACACTGAAGCTTTCTTT
TRBD1,TRBV19,-,15,TRBJ1-6,CASTVYGTGNSPLHF,TGTGCCAGTACCGTGTATGGGACAGGGAATTCACCCCTCCACTTT
-,TRBV24-1,-,15,TRBJ2-5,CATSVGTGIQETQYF,TGTGCCACCAGTGTAGGAACCGGGATCCAAGAGACCCAGTACTTC
TRBD2,TRBV24-1,-,17,TRBJ2-1,CATSDGLAGGRYNEQFF,TGTGCCACCAGTGATGGTCTAGCGGGGGGGCGGTACAATGAGCAGTTCTTC
-,TRBV27,once,13,TRBJ1-2,CASSFGQQYGYTF,TGTGCCAGCAGTTTCGGACAGCAATATGGCTACACCTTC
TRBD1,TRBV7-9,-,16,TRBJ1-4,CASSGHRDSVNEKLFF,TGTGCCAGCAGCGGACACCGGGACAGCGTTAATGAAAAACTGTTTTTT
-,TRBV12-3/TRBV12-4,-,13,TRBJ1-4,CASSLAGTEKLFF,TGTGCCAGCAGTTTGGCAGGTACTGAAAAACTGTTTTTT
-,TRBV11-2,-,16,TRBJ2-4,CASSLKGEGTKNIQYF,TGTGCCAGCAGCTTAAAGGGAGAAGGGACCAAAAACATTCAGTACTTC
-,TRBV2,once,17,TRBJ1-5,CASAGALSIYSNQPQHF,TGTGCCTCAGCAGGTGCGCTGTCCATCTATAGCAATCAGCCCCAGCATTTT
-,TRBV6-2/TRBV6-3,once,16,TRBJ1-6,CASSSQDRGTNSPLHF,TGTGCCAGCAGTTCTCAGGACAGAGGTACTAATTCACCCCTCCACTTT
-,TRBV7-2,-,15,TRBJ2-1,CASRRTLLSYNEQFF,TGTGCCAGCAGACGTACTCTCCTCTCCTACAATGAGCAGTTCTTC
-,TRBV10-3,-,13,TRBJ1-1,CAIRDSLSTEAFF,TGTGCCATCAGGGACTCCCTTAGCACTGAAGCTTTCTTT
-,TRBV2,-,12,TRBJ1-2,CASSETGRDYTF,TGTGCCAGCAGTGAGACGGGCAGGGACTACACCTTC
-,TRBV9,-,14,TRBJ1-1,CASSTRGRMSEAFF,TGTGCCAGCAGCACCAGGGGAAGGATGTCTGAAGCTTTCTTT
-,TRBV19,-,15,TRBJ1-5,CASSIDRGRDQPQHF,TGTGCCAGTAGTATAGACAGGGGAAGGGATCAGCCCCAGCATTTT
-,TRBV27,-,15,TRBJ1-4,CASSSYGEPNEKLFF,TGTGCCAGCAGTTCTTACGGGGAACCCAATGAAAAACTGTTTTTT
TRBD2,TRBV2,-,15,TRBJ2-3,CASRETSGVIDTQYF,TGTGCCAGCAGAGAAACTAGCGGGGTTATAGATACGCAGTATTTT
-,TRBV28,-,13,TRBJ1-2,CASSLSGNYGYTF,TGTGCCAGCAGTTTAAGCGGAAACTATGGCTACACCTTC
-,TRBV5-1,-,18,TRBJ1-1,CASSFLPISYRDDTEAFF,TGCGCCAGCAGCTTCCTCCCGATAAGCTACAGGGATGACACTGAAGCTTTCTTT
TRBD1,TRBV5-1,-,15,TRBJ1-4,CASSRQTGGLEKLFF,TGCGCCAGCAGCCGACAGACAGGGGGGTTAGAAAAACTGTTTTTT
-,TRBV13,-,12,TRBJ1-2,CASLGANYGYTF,TGTGCCAGCCTGGGCGCTAACTATGGCTACACCTTC
-,TRBV28,once,13,TRBJ2-7,CASSVSRPYEQYF,TGTGCCAGCAGTGTGAGTCGTCCCTACGAGCAGTACTTC